This TCR beta chain derives from a study of cytomegalovirus exposure and HLA in healthy donors. The PCR contained 60 Vbeta and 13 Jbeta primers. Assay used: immunoSEQ multiplex PCR; TCRdb lists only in-frame clones, some missing. The table has fewer than 200,000 clones, under 80% seen once; the top ten hold around 2%. This clone was observed a handful of times. In germline, CDR1 is SGHAT, CDR2 FQNNGV. The V end lost 5 bases, the J end lost 0 bases, and 18 bases lay between the germline ends. This CDR3 spans 17 amino acids. The rearrangement links TRBV11-2 to TRBJ2-3; no firm D call. The TCR comes from a female donor in good health and CMV-seronegative. The sample comprised PBMCs. The CDR3 region is CASSRKRDSTSTDTQYF. The DNA for the CDR3 is TGTGCCAGCAGCCGCAAGAGAGACTCCACTAGCACAGATACGCAGTATTTT.